The sequence of this TCR beta chain was determined in a study of early T cells in non-severe SARS-CoV-2 infection. Study-wide context: The input, bulk RNA from unsorted whole blood, was sequenced, and chains were unpaired.

Unique molecular identifiers (one per individual cDNA molecule) were attached. TCRdb called the 5' RACE reads again in MiXCR, with one record for every CDR3 protein. The sample yields about 83,000 distinct CDR3 sequences, around 13% seen once. Study results and limitations: VDJdb-based matching was biased toward anti-spike CD8 responses and missed private and CD4 specificities.

This clonotype was seen a single time. Its antigen is undetermined. This clonotype was obtained from an adult who was a healthcare worker with PCR-confirmed SARS-CoV-2 infection or an uninfected control (not recorded which). The sample comprised whole blood.

CDR3 amino acids: CASSPRDSLLASYGYTF. In DNA, the CDR3 is TGCGCCAGCAGCCCCAGGGATTCCCTCCTTGCATCCTATGGCTACACCTTC. The chain links TRBV4-3 to TRBJ1-2, with D possibly matching TRBD1 (5 bases). Per the germline V gene, CDR1 is LGHNA and CDR2 is YSLEER. The CDR3 sequence is 17 residues long. Trimming took off 4 bases at V and 4 bases at J, with 22 bases between the two ends.